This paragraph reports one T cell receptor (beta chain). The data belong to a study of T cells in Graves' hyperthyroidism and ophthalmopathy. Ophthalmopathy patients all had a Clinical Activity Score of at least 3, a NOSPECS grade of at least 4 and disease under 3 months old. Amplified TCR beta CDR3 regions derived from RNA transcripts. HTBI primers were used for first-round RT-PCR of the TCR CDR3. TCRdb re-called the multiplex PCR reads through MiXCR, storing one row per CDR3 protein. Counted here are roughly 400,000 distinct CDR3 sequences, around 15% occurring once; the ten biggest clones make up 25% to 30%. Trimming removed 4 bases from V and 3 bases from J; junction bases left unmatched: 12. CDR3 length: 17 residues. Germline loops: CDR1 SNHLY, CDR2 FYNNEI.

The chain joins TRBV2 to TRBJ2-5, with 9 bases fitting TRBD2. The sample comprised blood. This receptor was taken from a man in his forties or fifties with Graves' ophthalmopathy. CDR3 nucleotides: TGTGCCAGCAGTGGACTAGCGGAGAGACCCGACAAAGAGACCCAGTACTTC. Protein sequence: CASSGLAERPDKETQYF.